These T cell receptor beta chains were read from a single sample in a study of T-cell memory formation after mild COVID-19. TCRdb re-called the 5' RACE reads with MiXCR, one entry per CDR3 protein. The data show 560,000 or so distinct CDR3 sequences, roughly 17% seen once. Sequencing was carried out using PBMCs or a T cell subset sorted from them (not recorded which). The receptor set was obtained from an adult woman who had mild COVID-19 (a few samples of this study predate the infection). Cell type and time point are not known. The CDR3 runs from the conserved cysteine through the conserved F or W. The D gene is left open where the match is weak. Only part of the rows carry a size: once, few, many, or a class if the clone is expanded.

NA	TRBV7-3	few	TRBJ2-1	TGTGCCAGCAGCTCGGGACCCGGAATAGTTGAGCAGTTCTTC	CASSSGPGIVEQFF
NA	TRBV12-3/TRBV12-4	few	TRBJ2-7	TGTGCCAGCAGCCCTCGCGGGGTCCACGAGCAGTACTTC	CASSPRGVHEQYF
TRBD1	TRBV9	few	TRBJ2-2	TGTGCCAGCAGCGTAGCAGGGACAGACAACACCGGGGAGCTGTTTTTT	CASSVAGTDNTGELFF
TRBD1	TRBV5-1	few	TRBJ1-6	TGCGCCAGCAGCTTAGACAGGGGGAATAATTCACCCCTCCACTTT	CASSLDRGNNSPLHF
NA	TRBV20-1	few	TRBJ1-5	TGCAGTGCTATGAACCGGGACACAGATCAGCCCCAGCATTTT	CSAMNRDTDQPQHF
TRBD1	TRBV5-6	NA	TRBJ2-5	TGTGCCAGCAGCTTCCTTTGGGGACAGGGCCAAGAGACCCAGTACTTC	CASSFLWGQGQETQYF
NA	TRBV24-1	few	TRBJ2-1	TGTGCCACCAGTGATTTCCGCCTCTCCTACAATGAGCAGTTCTTC	CATSDFRLSYNEQFF
NA	TRBV12-3/TRBV12-4	few	TRBJ2-2	TGTGCCAGCAGTTTCAGGGATTGGACCGGGGAGCTGTTTTTT	CASSFRDWTGELFF
TRBD1	TRBV9	NA	TRBJ2-7	TGTGCCAGCAGCGTATCTGCCGATGGGGCAGGGGGCGGCGAGCAGTACTTC	CASSVSADGAGGGEQYF
NA	TRBV28	NA	TRBJ1-6	TGTGCCAGCGTTCCACCCACAGGGAATAATTCACCCCTCCACTTT	CASVPPTGNNSPLHF
TRBD1	TRBV7-3	few	TRBJ1-2	TGTGCCAGCAGCTTAGCCGCGCCGGGACAGGGAGGTGGCTACACCTTC	CASSLAAPGQGGGYTF
NA	TRBV24-1	NA	TRBJ2-3	TGTGCCACCAGTGATTTGCGAGGGGGCACAGATACGCAGTATTTT	CATSDLRGGTDTQYF
NA	TRBV30	NA	TRBJ1-2	TGTGCCTGGAGTCCCGAGGGCGCAGGGAGGTACACCTTC	CAWSPEGAGRYTF